This TCR beta chain was found in a study of blood T cell repertoires in COVID-19. For the study at large: Spain, Italy and the United States supplied samples that represented acute and convalescent COVID-19.

In the study's own analysis: Reference gene primer amplification yielded estimated nucleated cell counts. The method was immunoSEQ multiplex PCR; TCRdb's version includes in-frame clones alone and lacks a portion of them. D and trimming were read from the DNA, whereas the V and J calls and clone size are those reported in that table. The sample carries around 180,000 clones, roughly 80% recorded once. The age range of participants was about 18 to 95 years, with residence in under 25 US areas. Participant reports of clinical history set cohort assignment. This CDR3 is built from 19 residues. V lost 0 bases, J lost 3 bases, and 23 bases lay in between. Germline V lookup: CDR1 KGHSH, CDR2 LQKENI.

Sequences were obtained from PBMCs or T cells enriched from blood (not recorded which). The TCR sequence derives from a man in his fifties or sixties who had recovered from COVID-19. This chain joins TRBV18 and TRBJ1-1; D remains unclear. The CDR3 DNA is TGTGCCAGCTCACCACCTACCTCCCGGAGACGCCTCGCGGACACTGAAGCTTTCTTT. It codes for CASSPPTSRRRLADTEAFF. The full variable domain, with the rest looked up from reference TRBV18 and TRBJ1-1, is NAGVMQNPRHLVRRRGQEARLRCSPMKGHSHVYWYRQLPEEGLKFMVYLQKENIIDESGMPKERFSAEFPKEGPSILRIQQVVRGDSAAYFCASSPPTSRRRLADTEAFFGQGTRLTVV.